Presented here are 13 T cell receptor beta chains from one specimen sequenced in a study of PD-L1 blockade in urothelial cancer. Here immunoSEQ multiplex PCR was the method, and the copy in TCRdb shows in-frame clones only, minus some. This sample has about 87,000 clones, with 70% to 90% found just once. Described time point: pretreatment peripheral blood. Sequencing used PBMCs, obtained around atezolizumab (anti-PD-L1) treatment. These receptors all stem from a woman older than 75 with urothelial cancer.

This clone has just one count. The chain has TRBV18 and TRBJ2-1; D call uncertain. The CDR3 totals 13 residues. CDR1 and CDR2 from the germline V gene are KGHSH and LQKENI. Trimming took 6 bases from V and 8 from J, leaving 14 bases between them. The CDR3 protein is CASSPQRIYEQFF. As DNA, the CDR3 is TGTGCCAGCTCCCCCCAGAGGATATATGAGCAGTTCTTC.

The rearrangement links TRBV7-8 to TRBJ1-2; D gene uncertain. Germline values: CDR1 SGHVS, CDR2 FQNEAQ. The CDR3 is made up of 17 amino acids. Trimming took 1 base from V and 3 from J, leaving 18 bases between them. The CDR3 protein is CASSLVSVSPRDYGYTF. DNA for the CDR3: TGTGCCAGCAGCTTAGTCAGTGTAAGCCCGCGGGACTATGGCTACACCTTC.

This chain uses TRBV4-1 with TRBJ2-7; 7 bases match TRBD1. From germline, CDR1 is MGHRA and CDR2 YSYEKL. The J segment lost 0 bases and the V segment lost 4 bases, leaving 9 bases of the junction unmatched. The CDR3 extends over 16 amino acids. CDR3: CASSPLRAGGSYEQYF. CDR3 sequence (DNA): TGCGCCAGCAGCCCCCTCCGGGCAGGGGGCTCCTACGAGCAGTACTTC.

The V call is TRBV11-2, the J call TRBJ1-4, with D maybe TRBD1 (6 bases). CDR3 length: 19 amino acids. The V end lost 10 bases, the J end lost 7 bases, and 34 bases lay between the germline ends. Looked up from germline, CDR1 is SGHAT and CDR2 is FQNNGV. The chain's CDR3 is CATPIKADEPGRGGEKLFF. Here the CDR3 DNA reads TGTGCCACCCCCATTAAGGCGGACGAACCGGGGAGGGGGGGTGAAAAACTGTTTTTT.

The sample holds one count of this clone. The V and J genes are TRBV30 and TRBJ2-3; no clear D gene. V was clipped by 2 bases and J by 5 bases, with 8 bases between them. The CDR3 consists of 12 residues. The germline gives CDR1 GTSNPN, CDR2 SVGIG (reference sequence). The DNA for the CDR3 is TGTGCCTGGAGTTCCACGGTAGATACGCAGTATTTT. Translated, it gives CAWSSTVDTQYF.

DNA for the CDR3: TGTGCCAGCAGTATGGGGCAGGGCAATCAGCCCCAGCATTTT. This translates into CASSMGQGNQPQHF. The rearrangement joins TRBV6-1 to TRBJ1-5; tentative D call: TRBD1 (5 bases). The V end was cut by 5 bases, the J end by 2 bases, with 10 bases between. Germline V gene data show CDR1 as MNHNS and CDR2 as SASEGT. The CDR3 is 14 residues long.

The V call is TRBV10-3, the J call TRBJ1-1; D possibly corresponds to TRBD1 (6 bases). This CDR3 has 13 amino acids. Trimming shortened V by 10 bases and J by 3 bases, and 15 bases separated the two germline ends. Germline-derived CDR1 and CDR2 are ENHRY and SYGVKD. This CDR3 reads CATSEGEYTEAFF. CDR3 sequence (DNA): TGTGCCACCAGCGAGGGGGAGTACACTGAAGCTTTCTTT.

The chain joins TRBV7-9 to TRBJ2-7; tentatively, D is TRBD2 (6 bases). CDR1 is SEHNR, CDR2 FQNEAQ, per germline (reference sequence). CDR3 length equals 15 residues. V gave up 5 bases and J gave up 2 bases, with 16 bases separating them. CDR3 loop: CASSNPLARTYEQYF. CDR3 sequence (DNA): TGTGCCAGCAGCAATCCGCTAGCGAGAACCTACGAGCAGTACTTC.

Points on this clone: Distinct nucleotide sequences in the sample also encode this CDR3. The chain has TRBV9 and TRBJ2-1, with 11 bases identical to TRBD2. Germline assignment: CDR1 SGDLS and CDR2 YYNGEE. The trim removed 0 bases at V and 10 bases at J, leaving 6 bases unmatched. There are 15 residues in the CDR3. CDR3 sequence (DNA): TGTGCCAGCAGCGTAGTCACTAGCGGGAGTGGAGAGCAGTTCTTC. As protein: CASSVVTSGSGEQFF. The full variable domain, its missing parts supplied by reference TRBV9 and TRBJ2-1, is DSGVTQTPKHLITATGQRVTLRCSPRSGDLSVYWYQQSLDQGLQFLIQYYNGEERAKGNILERFSAQQFPDLHSELNLSSLELGDSALYFCASSVVTSGSGEQFFGPGTRLTVL.

This clone was detected once. V usage is TRBV9 and J usage is TRBJ1-2; D is possibly TRBD1 (5 bases). CDR1 and CDR2 (germline): SGDLS, YYNGEE. The V end lost 5 bases, the J end lost 4 bases, and 12 bases lay between the germline ends. The CDR3 is 13 amino acids. As DNA, the CDR3 is TGTGCCAGCAGAGGGGAGGGTCTCTATGGCTACACCTTC. Translating gives CASRGEGLYGYTF.

The chain has TRBV6-5 and TRBJ2-2; no definite D call. The germline CDR1 and CDR2 sequences are MNHEY and SVGAGI. This CDR3 contains 16 residues. Trimming removed 1 base from V and 4 bases from J, with 13 bases in between. Written as DNA, the CDR3 is TGTGCCAGCAGTTACTTTGAGGCTGAACCCACCGGGGAGCTGTTTTTT. Translation: CASSYFEAEPTGELFF.

The chain has TRBV2 and TRBJ2-6; 7 nucleotides align to TRBD1. The CDR3 loop spans 15 amino acids. The V gene end was trimmed by 6 bases and the J gene end by 2 bases; junction bases not matched to a gene: 4. Germline V gives CDR1 SNHLY, CDR2 FYNNEI. DNA of the CDR3: TGTGCCAGCAGACCCGACAGGGCTGGGGCCAACGTCCTGACTTTC. The encoded protein is CASRPDRAGANVLTF.

The chain employs TRBV5-1 and TRBJ2-1, with D possibly being TRBD1 (6 bases). The V end lost 2 bases, the J end lost 4 bases, and 16 bases lay between the germline ends. The CDR3 contains 16 residues. Germline CDR1 SGHRS, CDR2 YFSETQ. In DNA form, the CDR3 reads TGCGCCAGCAGCTTCCAGGGGAGCGATACTTACAATGAGCAGTTCTTC. Translating it yields CASSFQGSDTYNEQFF.